The source of this T cell receptor (beta chain) is a study of blood T cell repertoires in COVID-19. Across the whole study: COVID-19 samples, acute and convalescent, were from the United States, Italy and Spain. From T cells, B-cell-depleted T cells, or PBMCs came the material, which was cDNA or gDNA.

The CDR3 has 14 amino acids. The V end lost 5 bases, the J end lost 6 bases, and 17 bases lay between the germline ends. CDR1 and CDR2 from the germline V gene are SNHLY and FYNNEI. Methods used by the authors: Amplification from reference gene primers served as the basis for estimated nucleated cell counts. The table came from immunoSEQ multiplex PCR; TCRdb's copy has only in-frame clones and leaves some out. The DNA was the basis for D and trimming; V, J and clone size are from that table. Of 35,000 or so clones in the sample, around nine tenths are singletons; the top ten hold 60% to 65%. V is TRBV2 and J is TRBJ2-7; TRBD2 might be the D (6 bases). Sequenced input: peripheral blood. This receptor was taken from a man between 70 and 80 years old with acute or convalescent COVID-19. CDR3 nucleotides: TGTGCCAGCAGTCCCGGGGGTGCCTCAGGCGAGCAGTACTTC. Encoded protein: CASSPGGASGEQYF.